This TCR beta chain came from a study of lymphopenia after photon versus proton radiotherapy. General study results and limits: Under photons, naive T cells and diversity fell while effector/memory populations rose.

TCRdb's table, derived via immunoSEQ multiplex PCR, lists solely in-frame clones and lacks some. This sample carries some 70,000 clones, around 87% of them seen once, and the ten largest clones take roughly a tenth. For this clone: The antigen is not known.

The CDR3 loop spans 14 amino acids. V lost 7 bases to trimming and J lost 8 bases; unmatched junction nucleotides: 10. Germline CDR1 LNHDA, CDR2 SQIVND (reference sequence). This clonotype originated in a man older than 75 with esophageal cancer. The sequencing here drew on peripheral blood, taken from a patient treated with proton-based radiotherapy. V is TRBV19 and J is TRBJ1-1, with 10 bases that match TRBD1. The CDR3, as DNA: TGTGCCAGTAATAGACAGGGGGCGAGACAAGAAGCTTTCTTT. Encoded protein: CASNRQGARQEAFF.